This T cell receptor beta chain is from a study of T cells after posttransplantation cyclophosphamide. Whole-study results and caveats: After PTCy, TRB diversity resembled that of CNI/methotrexate controls. Later blood repertoires were often dominated by clones from the donor CD8+ memory compartment.

The naive gate required viable CD3+CD4+ or CD3+CD8+ cells with CCR7+CD45RA+CD45RO-CD95-CD27+CD28+ phenotype. Profiling relied on immunoSEQ multiplex PCR, and the TCRdb table lists in-frame clones only, not all of them. This table has about 21,000 clones, roughly 98% appearing once. A word on this clone: Its antigen is undetermined.

CDR1 MNHEY and CDR2 SMNVEV come from the germline V gene (reference sequence). The CDR3 runs 14 residues. The origin of this receptor is a man aged 35 to 55 in good health, CMV-negative, and a related stem cell transplant donor. The chain joins TRBV27 to TRBJ2-5; D unresolved. The end of the DNA aligns better with TRBJ2-7, so the J call may be wrong. Source material: naive CD8+ T cells sorted from PBMCs. CDR3 nucleotides: TGTGCCAGCAGTTTACGCCTTAATGGTTACGAGCAGTACTTC. This gives the protein CASSLRLNGYEQYF.